This record covers a single TCR beta chain. Its antigen remains unidentified. This record comes from a study of cytomegalovirus exposure and HLA in healthy donors. Study-wide findings and caveats: Productive rates of about 90% or about 30% were seen for most TCR beta V segments in an earlier analysis.

PCR amplification relied on 60 Vbeta primers (plus 13 Jbeta primers). Measured with immunoSEQ multiplex PCR; TCRdb has only the in-frame clones, and not every one. Of over 60,000 clones in the sample, around 72% are singletons; the top ten hold about 8%. This CDR3 has 13 amino acids. Trimming removed 2 bases from V and 10 bases from J, with 14 bases in between. CDR1 and CDR2 (germline): MNHEY, SVGAGI. The TCR sequence derives from a woman in her thirties in good health and CMV-seropositive. Sequenced: PBMCs. V is TRBV6-5 and J is TRBJ1-1; tentatively, D is TRBD1 (5 bases). The CDR3 sequence is CASSYGQGSGAFF. The CDR3, as DNA: TGTGCCAGCAGTTACGGGCAGGGTAGTGGAGCTTTCTTT.